These 27 T cell receptor beta chains came from one sample sequenced in a study of Ad26.COV2.S vaccination and SARS-CoV-2 variants. Treatment denoted: about 20 received Ad26.COV2.S at low or high dose, single or two shots; about five received placebo; per-sample allocation not given. Vaccine and placebo recipients were sampled on day 63 after the first injection. Profiled with immunoSEQ multiplex PCR; TCRdb holds only in-frame clones, not every one. The sample yields hundreds of thousands of clones, around nine tenths seen once. The starting material was peripheral blood, obtained in a trial of Ad26.COV2.S vaccine versus placebo. These receptors all come from a person aged 18-65 years who received the Ad26.COV2.S COVID-19 vaccine or a placebo.

The chain employs TRBV6-5 and TRBJ1-5, with a weak D call TRBD1 (5 bases). This CDR3 has 14 amino acids. Germline CDR1 reads MNHEY; CDR2 reads SVGAGI. V lost 4 bases to trimming and J lost 6 bases, with 13 bases between them. The CDR3 sequence: CASSSGVVGQPQHF. As DNA, the CDR3 is TGTGCCAGCAGTTCGGGGGTAGTGGGTCAGCCCCAGCATTTT.

This chain joins TRBV7-9 and TRBJ2-5; 8 bases fit TRBD2. V shed 2 bases, J shed 4 bases, and the junction held 9 bases outside the gene matches. The germline V gene encodes CDR1 SEHNR and CDR2 FQNEAQ (reference sequence). The length of the CDR3 is 16 residues. CDR3 DNA: TGTGCCAGCAGCTTAATGAGCGGGAGATTCGGAGAGACCCAGTACTTC. Amino acid sequence: CASSLMSGRFGETQYF.

The rearrangement links TRBV30 to TRBJ1-2, with D perhaps matching TRBD1 (6 bases). Trimming took 5 bases from V and 0 from J, leaving 13 bases between them. The CDR3 is 14 amino acids. CDR1 is GTSNPN and CDR2 is SVGIG in the germline V gene (reference sequence). CDR3 sequence: CAWGGQTTNYGYTF. CDR3 bases: TGTGCCTGGGGCGGACAGACTACTAACTATGGCTACACCTTC. Drawing the rest from reference TRBV30 and TRBJ1-2, the complete variable domain is SQTIHQWPATLVQPVGSPLSLECTVEGTSNPNLYWYRQAAGRGLQLLFYSVGIGQISSEVPQNLSASRPQDRQFILSSKKLLLSDSGFYLCAWGGQTTNYGYTFGSGTRLTVV.

This chain uses TRBV27 with TRBJ2-7, with D uncertain. This CDR3 contains 13 residues. CDR1 is MNHEY and CDR2 is SMNVEV in the germline V gene (reference sequence). V dropped 2 bases and J dropped 3 bases, with 8 bases sitting between them. This CDR3 is CASSLKQNYEQYF. CDR3 nucleotides: TGTGCCAGCAGTTTAAAACAGAACTACGAGCAGTACTTC.

This chain joins TRBV28 and TRBJ1-2, with 7 bases fitting TRBD1. The CDR3 runs 15 residues. Germline V gene data show CDR1 as MDHEN and CDR2 as SYDVKM. The V gene end was trimmed by 6 bases and the J gene end by 4 bases; junction bases not matched to a gene: 11. The CDR3: CASSNDRALGYGYTF. The DNA of the CDR3 is TGTGCCAGCAGCAATGACAGGGCCTTAGGCTATGGCTACACCTTC.

The chain recombines TRBV7-9 with TRBJ1-1; tentative D call: TRBD1 (5 bases). V lost 3 bases and J lost 5, with 10 bases in between. CDR3 length equals 13 residues. Germline CDR1 is SEHNR and CDR2 is FQNEAQ (reference sequence). CDR3 sequence: CASSLGGRTEAFF. Here the CDR3 DNA reads TGTGCCAGCAGCTTGGGGGGTAGGACTGAAGCTTTCTTT.

CDR3: CASTSHRDRFSYEQYF. The CDR3 DNA reads as TGTGCCAGCACCTCCCACCGGGACAGGTTTTCTTACGAGCAGTACTTC. This chain connects TRBV2 to TRBJ2-7, with TRBD1 identical over 8 bases. Germline V gene sequence: CDR1 SNHLY, CDR2 FYNNEI. The CDR3 covers 16 residues. After removal of 7 bases from V and 4 bases from J, the junction contained 15 bases not matched to a gene.

Concerning this clone itself: The same CDR3 arises from other DNA sequences in this sample as well. The chain joins TRBV15 to TRBJ2-5, with a weak D call TRBD2 (6 bases). The germline gives CDR1 LNHNV, CDR2 YYDKDF (reference sequence). Trimming shortened V by 0 bases and J by 3 bases, and 8 bases separated the two germline ends. This CDR3 has 14 residues. CDR3 residues: CATSRDLAEETQYF. CDR3 bases: TGTGCCACCAGCAGAGATTTAGCGGAAGAGACCCAGTACTTC.

The chain links TRBV7-8 to TRBJ2-7, with D uncertain. The CDR3 is made up of 13 amino acids. Germline-derived CDR1 and CDR2 are SGHVS and FQNEAQ. Trimming removed 1 base from V and 5 bases from J, with 9 bases in between. The CDR3 is CASSLVTRDEQYF. The CDR3 DNA is TGTGCCAGCAGCTTAGTGACCCGGGACGAGCAGTACTTC. Using reference TRBV7-8 and TRBJ2-7 for the parts outside the CDR3, the full variable domain is GAGVSQSPRYKVAKRGQDVALRCDPISGHVSLFWYQQALGQGPEFLTYFQNEAQLDKSGLPSDRFFAERPEGSVSTLKIQRTQQEDSAVYLCASSLVTRDEQYFGPGTRLTVT.

The V gene is TRBV15, the J gene TRBJ2-1; D is undetermined. Trimming cost V 7 bases and J 5 bases, with 15 bases left between them. Per germline, CDR1 LNHNV and CDR2 YYDKDF (reference sequence). This CDR3 has 14 amino acids. DNA of the CDR3: TGTGCCACCAACCTTGGCAGAGAGAACAATGAGCAGTTCTTC. Residues: CATNLGRENNEQFF.

The chain is built from TRBV4-3 and TRBJ2-1; D may be TRBD2 (5 bases). The CDR3 runs to 16 residues. From germline, CDR1 is LGHNA and CDR2 YSLEER. Trimming took off 1 base at V and 7 bases at J, with 17 bases between the two ends. The CDR3 region is CASSQGWGNGGNEQFF. CDR3 bases: TGCGCCAGCAGCCAAGGGTGGGGTAACGGCGGGAATGAGCAGTTCTTC.

The chain is built from TRBV9 and TRBJ2-3; D is ambiguous. Trimming took 0 bases from V and 1 from J, leaving 9 bases between them. This CDR3 comprises 15 residues. CDR1 is SGDLS, CDR2 YYNGEE, per germline. The CDR3 DNA reads TGTGCCAGCAGCGTAGCCCGTGGCGGCACAGATACGCAGTATTTT. It yields the protein CASSVARGGTDTQYF.

The chain is built from TRBV4-3 and TRBJ2-1; 11 bases fit TRBD2. Germline CDR1 is LGHNA and CDR2 is YSLEER. CDR3 size: 16 residues. Trimming at V came to 3 bases and at J to 1 base, leaving 2 bases not matched to a gene. Here the CDR3 DNA reads TGCGCCAGCAGCCAGGGACTAGCGGCTTCCTACAATGAGCAGTTCTTC. Amino acid sequence: CASSQGLAASYNEQFF.

The gene calls are TRBV14 and TRBJ1-6; 7 nucleotides match TRBD1. Germline V CDR1 and CDR2: SGHDN, FVKESK. The CDR3 has 14 amino acids. Losses at the gene ends were 5 bases for V and 9 bases for J; bases not matched to a gene: 7. This chain's CDR3 is CASSVTGAFSPLHF. The CDR3, as DNA: TGTGCCAGCAGCGTCACAGGGGCCTTTTCACCCCTCCACTTT.

This clone was detected a few times. V usage is TRBV5-1 and J usage is TRBJ2-7; TRBD2 agrees at 8 bases. V lost 1 base and J lost 4; bases outside the gene matches: 13. CDR3 length: 17 residues. CDR1 is SGHRS and CDR2 is YFSETQ in the germline V gene. CDR3 bases: TGCGCCAGCAGCTTGAGGGTGGTTTCCGGGAGGGTGTACGAGCAGTACTTC. Encoded protein: CASSLRVVSGRVYEQYF.

J is TRBJ1-2 and V is TRBV19, with a weak D call TRBD1 (6 bases). The germline gives CDR1 LNHDA, CDR2 SQIVND (reference sequence). Trimming removed 5 bases at V and 8 bases at J, with 18 bases between. The CDR3 is 14 residues long. In nucleotides, the CDR3 is TGTGCCAGTAGTGTTCTTACGGACAGTCGGGGCTACACCTTC. Amino acid sequence: CASSVLTDSRGYTF. The full variable domain, completed using reference TRBV19 and TRBJ1-2, is DGGITQSPKYLFRKEGQNVTLSCEQNLNHDAMYWYRQDPGQGLRLIYYSQIVNDFQKGDIAEGYSVSREKKESFPLTVTSAQKNPTAFYLCASSVLTDSRGYTFGSGTRLTVV.

This chain joins TRBV6-5 and TRBJ2-2; 8 positions match TRBD2. The CDR3 extends over 13 amino acids. Trimming at V came to 6 bases and at J to 6 bases, leaving 3 bases not matched to a gene. Germline values: CDR1 MNHEY, CDR2 SVGAGI. The CDR3 spells CASRTSAAGELFF. The CDR3 DNA reads TGTGCCAGCAGGACTAGCGCGGCCGGGGAGCTGTTTTTT.

This clone was seen once. The J gene is TRBJ1-2, the V gene TRBV27, with D perhaps TRBD1 (5 bases). The CDR3 has 14 amino acids. V was clipped by 6 bases and J by 7 bases, with 18 bases between them. Germline V gene sequence: CDR1 MNHEY, CDR2 SMNVEV (reference sequence). CDR3 in amino acids: CASRPGGWIGGYTF. The CDR3 DNA sequence: TGTGCCAGCAGGCCTGGGGGATGGATTGGTGGCTACACCTTC.

This sequence joins TRBV7-2 and TRBJ2-1; 14 bases fit TRBD2. The CDR3 length is 18 residues. The J segment lost 3 bases and the V segment lost 5 bases, leaving 9 bases of the junction unmatched. Germline loops: CDR1 SGHTA, CDR2 FQGNSA. DNA for the CDR3: TGTGCCAGCAGCCAATCCTGGACTAGCGGGAGGCACTACAATGAGCAGTTCTTC. Its protein product is CASSQSWTSGRHYNEQFF.

The rearrangement links TRBV5-1 to TRBJ2-7; D gene unclear. Germline values: CDR1 SGHRS, CDR2 YFSETQ. The CDR3 contains 14 residues. Trimming removed 0 bases at V and 2 bases at J, with 9 bases between. The CDR3 nucleotides read TGCGCCAGCAGCTTGGAGGCCGGCGCCTACGAGCAGTACTTC. Its protein is CASSLEAGAYEQYF.

The chain uses TRBV28 and TRBJ1-1; perhaps TRBD1 as D (5 bases). The CDR3 length is 13 residues. V lost 3 bases to trimming and J lost 1 base, with 6 bases between them. Germline lookup yields CDR1 MDHEN and CDR2 SYDVKM. The DNA of the CDR3 is TGTGCCAGCAGTTTCGGGACGAACACTGAAGCTTTCTTT. This codes for CASSFGTNTEAFF.

The chain employs TRBV9 and TRBJ2-1; 7 bases fit TRBD1. The junction had 10 bases not matched to a gene; V was cut back by 4 bases and J by 3 bases. CDR3 length: 16 residues. Looked up from germline, CDR1 is SGDLS and CDR2 is YYNGEE. The CDR3 DNA follows: TGTGCCAGCAGCCCTAGGGGGCTCGGTTTCTACAATGAGCAGTTCTTC. Translating it yields CASSPRGLGFYNEQFF.

This chain uses TRBV27 with TRBJ1-2; no firm D call. Germline V gene data show CDR1 as MNHEY and CDR2 as SMNVEV (reference sequence). V shed 2 bases and J shed 1 base, with 11 bases lying between them. The CDR3 is made up of 15 amino acids. The CDR3 nucleotides are TGTGCCAGCAGTTTAAGTGCGGGCAATAACTATGGCTACACCTTC. It yields the protein CASSLSAGNNYGYTF.

The rearrangement links TRBV6-5 to TRBJ1-5, with D unresolved. The CDR3 covers 13 residues. CDR1 is MNHEY, CDR2 SVGAGI, per germline. Trimming removed 5 bases from V and 4 bases from J, with 9 bases in between. The CDR3 DNA reads TGTGCCAGCAGTCGGGATTTTAATCAGCCCCAGCATTTT. Translated, it gives CASSRDFNQPQHF.

This chain connects TRBV12-5 to TRBJ1-1, with no clear D. Germline V gene sequence: CDR1 LGHNT, CDR2 FRNRAP. Trimming pared 9 bases from V and 1 base from J, leaving 12 bases between. This CDR3 comprises 13 residues. CDR3 coding DNA: TGTGCTAGCCTTCGAACAGAGAACACTGAAGCTTTCTTT. Translated, it gives CASLRTENTEAFF.

A few counts support this clone. The chain combines TRBV5-4 with TRBJ2-7; TRBD2 is a possible D gene (7 bases). Germline-derived CDR1 and CDR2 are SGHNT and YYREEE (reference sequence). CDR3 length equals 15 residues. V gave up 0 bases and J gave up 3 bases, with 13 bases separating them. CDR3 nucleotide sequence: TGTGCCAGCAGCTTGGGAGCGGGACAAAGCTACGAGCAGTACTTC. Protein: CASSLGAGQSYEQYF.

The chain couples TRBV28 to TRBJ2-7; 15 bases align to TRBD2. The CDR3 has 16 residues. V lost 6 bases to trimming and J lost 4 bases; unmatched junction nucleotides: 7. Germline values: CDR1 MDHEN, CDR2 SYDVKM. Written as DNA, the CDR3 is TGTGCCAGCAGCCAGAGTGGGACTAGCGGGAGGTACGAGCAGTACTTC. Translated: CASSQSGTSGRYEQYF.